The 26 T cell receptor beta chains in this list originate from one sample, sequenced in a study of T cell changes during pregnancy in multiple sclerosis. Sequencing was performed with immunoSEQ multiplex PCR; in TCRdb, only in-frame clones are kept and a portion is missing. The sample has 95,000 to 100,000 clones; more than 90% are singletons. The sequencing here drew on peripheral blood, taken in the second trimester of pregnancy. These receptors were collected from a female donor with multiple sclerosis, enrolled in a pregnancy study.

The chain employs TRBV10-3 and TRBJ2-7; 8 bases match TRBD1. V gave up 3 bases and J gave up 2 bases; unmatched junction bases: 3. In germline, CDR1 is ENHRY, CDR2 SYGVKD. The CDR3 runs 14 residues. CDR3 nucleotides: TGTGCCATCAGTGAACAGGGGGGCGCCTACGAGCAGTACTTC. It codes for CAISEQGGAYEQYF.

The gene calls are TRBV5-4 and TRBJ2-7, with 7 bases lining up with TRBD2. The CDR3 runs to 15 residues. CDR1 is SGHNT, CDR2 YYREEE, per germline (reference sequence). V gave up 2 bases and J gave up 2 bases; unmatched junction bases: 7. The CDR3 DNA follows: TGTGCCAGCAGCTTCTTTGGGGGGGGTACCTACGAGCAGTACTTC. It specifies CASSFFGGGTYEQYF.

The chain couples TRBV11-2 to TRBJ1-2; TRBD1 agrees at 8 bases. With V trimmed by 5 bases and J by 7 bases, 9 bases remained unmatched. Germline-derived CDR1 and CDR2 are SGHAT and FQNNGV. This CDR3 contains 14 residues. Here the CDR3 DNA reads TGTGCCAGCAGCGCCGGGACGGGGACAGGTGGCTACACCTTC. Translated, it gives CASSAGTGTGGYTF.

V and J are TRBV25-1 and TRBJ1-1, with TRBD1 matching 8 bases. This CDR3 has 18 amino acids. The V and J ends lost 2 bases and 3 bases, in that order; junction bases with no gene match: 14. Germline V gives CDR1 MGHDK, CDR2 SYGVNS. The CDR3 bases are TGTGCCAGCAGTGAACCGACCACCCGGACAGGGCTGGACACTGAAGCTTTCTTT. Its protein product is CASSEPTTRTGLDTEAFF.

In the case of this clone: Relative to the germline gene, one junction end is altered; a read error may explain this. The chain links TRBV7-7 to TRBJ2-5; 7 bases match TRBD1. The germline V gene has CDR1 SSHAT and CDR2 FNYEAQ (reference sequence). The CDR3 totals 13 residues. This CDR3 reads CASSLDREETQYF. The CDR3, as DNA: TGTGCTAGCAGCTTAGACAGGGAGGAGACCCAGTACTTC.

This clone was seen more than once but under ten times. The chain is built from TRBV5-4 and TRBJ1-2, with 9 bases aligning to TRBD1. Per the germline V gene, CDR1 is SGHNT and CDR2 is YYREEE (reference sequence). This CDR3 has 17 residues. The V and J ends lost 4 bases and 3 bases, in that order; junction bases with no gene match: 13. The CDR3 here is CASSPGQGRLLHYGYTF. Here the CDR3 DNA reads TGTGCCAGCAGCCCCGGACAGGGGCGCCTTCTTCACTATGGCTACACCTTC.

Only a few counts were recorded for this clone. The gene calls are TRBV19 and TRBJ2-3, with 7 bases matching TRBD2. Trimming took 4 bases from V and 7 from J; bases not matched to a gene: 14. CDR1 is LNHDA and CDR2 is SQIVND in the germline V gene (reference sequence). This CDR3 spans 16 amino acids. In nucleotides, the CDR3 is TGTGCCAGTAGTACGACTAGCCCCCTCGCGTGGCATACGCAGTATTTT. This codes for CASSTTSPLAWHTQYF.

V is TRBV5-5 and J is TRBJ1-2; D is unresolved. Germline V gene sequence: CDR1 SGHKS, CDR2 YYEKEE (reference sequence). Trimming cost V 1 base and J 4 bases, with 11 bases left between them. CDR3 length: 14 amino acids. The CDR3 DNA is TGTGCCAGCAGCTTGAGTCAGTCCAGCTATGGCTACACCTTC. Its translation is CASSLSQSSYGYTF. Full variable domain (rest looked up from reference TRBV5-5 and TRBJ1-2): DAGVTQSPTHLIKTRGQQVTLRCSPISGHKSVSWYQQVLGQGPQFIFQYYEKEERGRGNFPDRFSARQFPNYSSELNVNALLLGDSALYLCASSLSQSSYGYTFGSGTRLTVV.

The genes are TRBV18 and TRBJ1-3, with 9 bases fitting TRBD1. The CDR3 consists of 15 residues. The germline V gene encodes CDR1 KGHSH and CDR2 LQKENI. Trimming at V came to 3 bases and at J to 8 bases, leaving 8 bases not matched to a gene. CDR3 loop: CASSPGTGITYTIYF. In DNA, the CDR3 is TGTGCCAGCTCACCCGGGACAGGGATCACGTACACCATATATTTT.

The count of this clone is one. The rearrangement joins TRBV7-9 to TRBJ2-7, with 8 positions matching TRBD1. The V segment lost 3 bases and the J segment 4 bases; nucleotides outside the gene matches: 8. Germline CDR1 SEHNR, CDR2 FQNEAQ (reference sequence). This CDR3 has 15 amino acids. The CDR3 is CASSFSQGASYEQYF. Written as DNA, the CDR3 is TGTGCCAGCAGCTTTTCCCAGGGGGCTTCATACGAGCAGTACTTC.

The chain employs TRBV19 and TRBJ1-2, with a weak D call TRBD1 (5 bases). V lost 6 bases and J lost 3, with 17 bases in between. CDR3 size: 15 residues. CDR1 and CDR2 from the germline V gene are LNHDA and SQIVND (reference sequence). The CDR3 loop reads CASSHPRDLHYGYTF. CDR3 DNA sequence: TGTGCCAGTAGCCACCCCAGGGATTTGCACTATGGCTACACCTTC.

This clone occurred once. The V and J genes are TRBV18 and TRBJ2-5, with D perhaps matching TRBD2 (6 bases). V was trimmed by 0 bases and J by 5 bases, leaving 13 bases between them. This CDR3 spans 15 amino acids. In germline, CDR1 is KGHSH, CDR2 LQKENI. In DNA form, the CDR3 reads TGTGCCAGCTCACCACCGACATCCGGAGGGGAGACCCAGTACTTC. Amino acid sequence: CASSPPTSGGETQYF.

The CDR3 reads CASSREVKGEQYF. The DNA of the CDR3 is TGTGCCAGCAGTAGGGAGGTGAAGGGAGAGCAGTACTTC. This chain joins TRBV5-6 and TRBJ2-7, with D perhaps TRBD2 (6 bases). The CDR3 is made up of 13 amino acids. V lost 5 bases and J lost 7, with 16 bases in between. Germline values: CDR1 SGHDT, CDR2 YYEEEE.

V and J are TRBV15 and TRBJ2-7, with D unresolved. The CDR3 extends over 14 amino acids. Germline CDR1 and CDR2: LNHNV and YYDKDF (reference sequence). V was trimmed by 1 base and J by 3 bases, leaving 10 bases between them. CDR3 in DNA: TGTGCCACCAGCAGAGGCCCCGGCGGCTACGAGCAGTACTTC. This sequence encodes CATSRGPGGYEQYF.

This clone turned up a few times. The DNA of the CDR3 is TGTGCCAGCAGCGTAGCCTTGAACACTGAAGCTTTCTTT. Its translation is CASSVALNTEAFF. This sequence joins TRBV9 and TRBJ1-1; D gene uncertain. The length of the CDR3 is 13 residues. Germline V gene lookup returns CDR1 SGDLS and CDR2 YYNGEE. V was cut by 0 bases and J by 0 bases, with 3 bases left in between.

The rearrangement joins TRBV14 to TRBJ1-4; 8 nucleotides agree with TRBD1. The CDR3 has 14 residues. The V gene end was trimmed by 5 bases and the J gene end by 4 bases; junction bases not matched to a gene: 3. Germline loops: CDR1 SGHDN, CDR2 FVKESK. In DNA form, the CDR3 reads TGTGCCAGCAGCTCACAGGGGGGTAATGAAAAACTGTTTTTT. Its translation is CASSSQGGNEKLFF. The whole variable domain, remainder taken from reference TRBV14 and TRBJ1-4, is EAGVTQFPSHSVIEKGQTVTLRCDPISGHDNLYWYRRVMGKEIKFLLHFVKESKQDESGMPNNRFLAERTGGTYSTLKVQPAELEDSGVYFCASSSQGGNEKLFFGSGTQLSVL.

A note on this clone: Other DNA sequences in this specimen translate into the identical CDR3. V usage is TRBV7-9 and J usage is TRBJ1-3; D call uncertain. V was cut by 7 bases and J by 7 bases, with 11 bases left in between. The CDR3 length is 12 residues. The germline CDR1 and CDR2 sequences are SEHNR and FQNEAQ (reference sequence). CDR3 residues: CASTSGVNTIYF. The CDR3 DNA sequence: TGTGCCAGCACCTCGGGTGTGAACACCATATATTTT.

The chain uses TRBV27 and TRBJ2-5; the match to TRBD1 covers 7 bases. Germline trimming cut 3 bases from V and 3 bases from J; bases unmatched to any gene: 13. This CDR3 region has 17 residues. Germline CDR1 and CDR2: MNHEY and SMNVEV (reference sequence). The CDR3 DNA reads as TGTGCCAGCAGTTTCAACAGGGGCTTACCCCCAAAAGAGACCCAGTACTTC. Its translation is CASSFNRGLPPKETQYF.

The chain combines TRBV15 with TRBJ1-1; the D is unclear. Germline-derived CDR1 and CDR2 are LNHNV and YYDKDF (reference sequence). CDR3 size: 13 residues. V was cut by 0 bases and J by 4 bases, with 6 bases left in between. CDR3 loop: CATSRDRGTEAFF. The CDR3, as DNA: TGTGCCACCAGCAGAGATCGAGGCACTGAAGCTTTCTTT.

V gene TRBV7-8 combines with J gene TRBJ1-2, with D maybe TRBD1 (6 bases). Germline lookup yields CDR1 SGHVS and CDR2 FQNEAQ. The V end was cut by 3 bases, the J end by 6 bases, with 14 bases between. This CDR3 is built from 14 residues. Here the CDR3 DNA reads TGTGCCAGCAGCTTCGGGGGGCAGATCGATGGCTACACCTTC. Its translation is CASSFGGQIDGYTF.

This sequence joins TRBV28 and TRBJ2-7, with D uncertain. V shed 1 base and J shed 0 bases, with 13 bases lying between them. The CDR3 covers 16 residues. The germline CDR1 and CDR2 sequences are MDHEN and SYDVKM. In DNA, the CDR3 is TGTGCCAGCAGTTTATTGAGCCATCCCTACTCCTACGAGCAGTACTTC. Translated: CASSLLSHPYSYEQYF.

The table lists this clone with a count of one. The chain has TRBV6-1 and TRBJ2-1; 12 bases align to TRBD2. V shed 5 bases, J shed 4 bases, and the junction held 0 bases outside the gene matches. The CDR3 covers 14 residues. Looked up from germline, CDR1 is MNHNS and CDR2 is SASEGT. CDR3: CASSLAGGYNEQFF. Here the CDR3 DNA reads TGTGCCAGCAGTCTAGCGGGAGGGTACAATGAGCAGTTCTTC.

V usage is TRBV6-5 and J usage is TRBJ2-5, with a tentative D call TRBD1 (5 bases). The CDR3 has 14 amino acids. CDR1 and CDR2 (germline): MNHEY, SVGAGI. Trimming removed 0 bases at V and 1 base at J, with 6 bases between. The CDR3: CASSYSGAQETQYF. CDR3 nucleotide sequence: TGTGCCAGCAGTTACTCAGGGGCCCAAGAGACCCAGTACTTC.

The chain carries TRBV18 and TRBJ1-2; 8 positions agree with TRBD1. The J segment lost 6 bases and the V segment lost 1 base, leaving 7 bases of the junction unmatched. The CDR3 is 15 residues long. The V gene's germline CDR1 is KGHSH and CDR2 LQKENI. Here the CDR3 reads CASSPRPGQVDGYTF. The CDR3 nucleotides are TGTGCCAGCTCACCACGGCCGGGACAGGTAGATGGCTACACCTTC.

The chain combines TRBV18 with TRBJ2-3, with 9 bases fitting TRBD1. Trimming removed 6 bases from V and 0 bases from J; junction bases left unmatched: 10. This CDR3 spans 17 amino acids. The germline gives CDR1 KGHSH, CDR2 LQKENI. CDR3: CASSLPGTGMSTDTQYF. CDR3 coding DNA: TGTGCCAGCTCCCTACCCGGGACAGGGATGAGCACAGATACGCAGTATTTT.

J is TRBJ2-5 and V is TRBV5-4; a weak D match, TRBD2 (5 bases). There are 14 residues in the CDR3. The germline CDR1 and CDR2 sequences are SGHNT and YYREEE (reference sequence). The ends were cut back, 4 bases at V and 2 bases at J, with 12 bases in the middle. The CDR3 sequence: CASSGSRAQETQYF. For the CDR3, the DNA is TGTGCCAGCAGCGGGAGCAGAGCTCAAGAGACCCAGTACTTC.